This record concerns one T cell receptor beta chain sequence. Its antigen is unknown. These data belong to a study of post-analysis software for immune sequencing data. Study summary: The disease courses covered relapsing-remitting, secondary progressive and progressive-relapsing multiple sclerosis. Study results and limitations: Relative to controls, patients with multiple sclerosis showed significantly lower normalized Chao1 diversity. The five TRBV segments detected at higher frequency in patients than in controls included TRBV5-6, TRBV5-1 and TRBV20-1.

CDR1 and CDR2 from the germline V gene are MNHEY and SMNVEV (reference sequence). The J segment lost 3 bases and the V segment lost 8 bases, leaving 10 bases of the junction unmatched. This CDR3 has 15 residues. Unique molecular identifiers tagged the TCR beta cDNA libraries. T cells numbering roughly 1 to 10 million yielded about 500,000 cDNA molecules. Each CDR3 protein gets one entry after TCRdb re-called the PCR reads with MiXCR. This table has hundreds of thousands of distinct CDR3 sequences, 25% to 30% appearing once. This receptor was identified in a girl between 5 and 17 years old with multiple sclerosis. The V call is TRBV27, the J call TRBJ1-1, with 9 bases matching TRBD1. The sequenced sample was blood. CDR3 residues: CASREGDRVYTEAFF. CDR3 nucleotide sequence: TGTGCCAGCCGGGAGGGGGACAGGGTGTACACTGAAGCTTTCTTT.